This TCR beta chain emerged from a study of blood T cell repertoires in COVID-19. Under the authors' procedure: Amplification of reference gene primers was used by the study to estimate nucleated cell counts. Profiled with immunoSEQ multiplex PCR; TCRdb holds only in-frame clones, not every one. V, J and clone size were drawn from that table, and D and trimming were deduced from the DNA. The sample consists of about 150,000 clones, roughly three quarters of them appearing once. This CDR3 contains 16 residues. Trimming at V came to 0 bases and at J to 3 bases, leaving 5 bases not matched to a gene. CDR1 and CDR2 from the germline V gene are SGDLS and YYNGEE.

This sequence originates from a man in his fifties or sixties with active or convalescent COVID-19. The sample comprised peripheral blood. The J gene is TRBJ2-2, the V gene TRBV9, with 7 bases identical to TRBD2. The CDR3 loop reads CASSVDDSGYTGELFF. The CDR3 nucleotides are TGTGCCAGCAGCGTAGATGATAGCGGGTACACCGGGGAGCTGTTTTTT. Full variable domain (missing parts from reference TRBV9 and TRBJ2-2): DSGVTQTPKHLITATGQRVTLRCSPRSGDLSVYWYQQSLDQGLQFLIQYYNGEERAKGNILERFSAQQFPDLHSELNLSSLELGDSALYFCASSVDDSGYTGELFFGEGSRLTVL.